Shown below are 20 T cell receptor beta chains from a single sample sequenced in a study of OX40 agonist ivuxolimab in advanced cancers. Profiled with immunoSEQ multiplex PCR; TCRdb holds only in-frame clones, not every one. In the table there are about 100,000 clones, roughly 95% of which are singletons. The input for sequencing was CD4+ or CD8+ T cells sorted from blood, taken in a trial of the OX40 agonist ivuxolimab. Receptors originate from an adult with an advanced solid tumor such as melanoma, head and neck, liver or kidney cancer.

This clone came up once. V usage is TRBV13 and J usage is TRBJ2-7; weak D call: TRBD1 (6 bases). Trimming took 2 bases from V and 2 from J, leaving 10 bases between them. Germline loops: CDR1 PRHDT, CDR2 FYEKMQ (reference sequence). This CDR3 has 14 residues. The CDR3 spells CASSLTGTTYEQYF. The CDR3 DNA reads TGTGCCAGCAGCTTAACAGGGACGACCTACGAGCAGTACTTC.

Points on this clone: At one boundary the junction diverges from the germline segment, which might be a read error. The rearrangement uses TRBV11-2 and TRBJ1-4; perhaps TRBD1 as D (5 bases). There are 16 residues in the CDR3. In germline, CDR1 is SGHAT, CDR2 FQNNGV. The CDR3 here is CASSIDGTDYNEKLFF. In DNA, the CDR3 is TGTGCCAGCAGCATAGACGGGACGGATTATAATGAAAAACTGTTTTTT.

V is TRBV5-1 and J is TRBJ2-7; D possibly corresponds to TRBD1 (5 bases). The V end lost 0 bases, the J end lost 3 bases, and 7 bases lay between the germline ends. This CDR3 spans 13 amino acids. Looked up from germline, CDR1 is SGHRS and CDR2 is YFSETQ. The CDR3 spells CASSLEQDYEQYF. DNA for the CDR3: TGCGCCAGCAGCTTGGAACAGGACTACGAGCAGTACTTC.

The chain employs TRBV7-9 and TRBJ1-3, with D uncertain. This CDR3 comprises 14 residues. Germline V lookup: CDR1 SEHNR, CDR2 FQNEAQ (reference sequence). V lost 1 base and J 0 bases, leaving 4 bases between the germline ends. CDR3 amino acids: CASSLVGSGNTIYF. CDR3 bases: TGTGCCAGCAGCTTAGTCGGCTCTGGAAACACCATATATTTT. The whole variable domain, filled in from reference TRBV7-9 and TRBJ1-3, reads DTGVSQNPRHKITKRGQNVTFRCDPISEHNRLYWYRQTLGQGPEFLTYFQNEAQLEKSRLLSDRFSAERPKGSFSTLEIQRTEQGDSAMYLCASSLVGSGNTIYFGEGSWLTVV.

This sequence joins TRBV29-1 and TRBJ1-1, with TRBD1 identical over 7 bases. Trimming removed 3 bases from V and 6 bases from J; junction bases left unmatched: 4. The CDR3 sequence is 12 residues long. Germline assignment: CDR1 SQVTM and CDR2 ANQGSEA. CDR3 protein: CSVDGTVPEAFF. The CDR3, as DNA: TGCAGCGTTGACGGGACAGTGCCTGAAGCTTTCTTT.

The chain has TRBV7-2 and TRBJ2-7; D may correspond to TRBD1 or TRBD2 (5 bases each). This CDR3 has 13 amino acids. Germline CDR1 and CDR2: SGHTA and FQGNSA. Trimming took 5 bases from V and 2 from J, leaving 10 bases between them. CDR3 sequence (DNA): TGTGCCAGCAGCCAGGGACGGACCTACGAGCAGTACTTC. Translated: CASSQGRTYEQYF.

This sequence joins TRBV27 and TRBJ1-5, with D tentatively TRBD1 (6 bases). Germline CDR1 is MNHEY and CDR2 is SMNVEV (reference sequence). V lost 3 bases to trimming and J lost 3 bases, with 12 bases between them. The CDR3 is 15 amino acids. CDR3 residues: CASSFGRGANQPQHF. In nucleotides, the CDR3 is TGTGCCAGCAGTTTTGGCAGGGGCGCCAATCAGCCCCAGCATTTT.

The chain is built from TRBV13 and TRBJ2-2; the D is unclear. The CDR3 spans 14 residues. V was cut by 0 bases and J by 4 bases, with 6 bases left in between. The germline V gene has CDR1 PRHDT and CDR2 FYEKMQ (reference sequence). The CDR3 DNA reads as TGTGCCAGCAGCTTAGGGTGGAGCACCGGGGAGCTGTTTTTT. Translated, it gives CASSLGWSTGELFF.

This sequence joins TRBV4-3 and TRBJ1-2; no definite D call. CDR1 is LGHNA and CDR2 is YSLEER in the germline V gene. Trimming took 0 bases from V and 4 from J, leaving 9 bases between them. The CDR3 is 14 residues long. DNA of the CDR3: TGCGCCAGCAGCCAAGATAGGTTGGGCTATGGCTACACCTTC. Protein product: CASSQDRLGYGYTF.

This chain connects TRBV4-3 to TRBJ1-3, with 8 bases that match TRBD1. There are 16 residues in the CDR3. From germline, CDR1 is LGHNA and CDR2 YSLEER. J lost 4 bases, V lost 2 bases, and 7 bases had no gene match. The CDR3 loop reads CASSQFSTGVGNTIYF. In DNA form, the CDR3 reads TGCGCCAGCAGCCAATTTTCGACAGGGGTCGGAAACACCATATATTTT.

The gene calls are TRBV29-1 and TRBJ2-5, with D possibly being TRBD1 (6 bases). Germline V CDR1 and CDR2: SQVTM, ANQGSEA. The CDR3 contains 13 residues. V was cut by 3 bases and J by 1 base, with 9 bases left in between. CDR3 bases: TGCAGCGTTGATGGGGACACCCAAGAGACCCAGTACTTC. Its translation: CSVDGDTQETQYF. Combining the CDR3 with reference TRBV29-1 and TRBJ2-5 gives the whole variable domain SAVISQKPSRDICQRGTSLTIQCQVDSQVTMMFWYRQQPGQSLTLIATANQGSEATYESGFVIDKFPISRPNLTFSTLTVSNMSPEDSSIYLCSVDGDTQETQYFGPGTRLLVL.

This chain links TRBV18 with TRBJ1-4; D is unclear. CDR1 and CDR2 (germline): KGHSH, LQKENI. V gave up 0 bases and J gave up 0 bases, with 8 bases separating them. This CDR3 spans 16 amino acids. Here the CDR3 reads CASSPPVSATNEKLFF. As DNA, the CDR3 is TGTGCCAGCTCACCACCGGTCAGTGCAACTAATGAAAAACTGTTTTTT.

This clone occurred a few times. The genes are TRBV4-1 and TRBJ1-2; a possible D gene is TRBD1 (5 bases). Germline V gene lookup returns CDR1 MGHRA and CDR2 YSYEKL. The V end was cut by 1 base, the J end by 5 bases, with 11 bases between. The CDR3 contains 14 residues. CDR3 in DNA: TGCGCCAGCAGCCAAGGGCAGGGCTCTTATGGCTACACCTTC. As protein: CASSQGQGSYGYTF.

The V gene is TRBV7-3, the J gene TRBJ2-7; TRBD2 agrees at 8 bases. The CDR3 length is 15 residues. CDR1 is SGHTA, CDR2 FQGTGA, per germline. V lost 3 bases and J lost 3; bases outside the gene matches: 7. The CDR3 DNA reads TGTGCCAGCAGCTTCGGCGGGGGGCAGGGCTACGAGCAGTACTTC. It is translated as CASSFGGGQGYEQYF.

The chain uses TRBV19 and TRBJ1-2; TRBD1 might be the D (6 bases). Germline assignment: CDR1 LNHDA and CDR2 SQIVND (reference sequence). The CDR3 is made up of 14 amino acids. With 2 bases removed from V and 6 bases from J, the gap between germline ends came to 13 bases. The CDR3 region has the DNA TGTGCCAGTAGTATATTGGGGGCGACGGATGGCTACACCTTC. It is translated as CASSILGATDGYTF.

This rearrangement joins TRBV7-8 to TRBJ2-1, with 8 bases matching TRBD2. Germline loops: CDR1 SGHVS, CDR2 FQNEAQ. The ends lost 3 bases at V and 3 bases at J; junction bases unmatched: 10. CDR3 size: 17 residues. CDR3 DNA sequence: TGTGCCAGCAGCTTGACCGAGACTAGCGACTACTACAATGAGCAGTTCTTC. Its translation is CASSLTETSDYYNEQFF.

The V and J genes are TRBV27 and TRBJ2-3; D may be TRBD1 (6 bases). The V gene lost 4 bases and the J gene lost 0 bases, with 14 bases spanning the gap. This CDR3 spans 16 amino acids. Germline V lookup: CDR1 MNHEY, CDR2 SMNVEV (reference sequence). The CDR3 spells CASSSTPGASTDTQYF. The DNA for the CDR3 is TGTGCCAGCAGTTCCACTCCAGGGGCTAGCACAGATACGCAGTATTTT.

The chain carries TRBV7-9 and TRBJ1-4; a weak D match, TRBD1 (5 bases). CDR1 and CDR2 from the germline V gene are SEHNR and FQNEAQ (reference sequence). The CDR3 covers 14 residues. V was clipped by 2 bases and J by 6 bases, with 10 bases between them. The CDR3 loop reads CASSLRQGDEKLFF. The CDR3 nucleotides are TGTGCCAGCAGCTTACGCCAGGGCGATGAAAAACTGTTTTTT.

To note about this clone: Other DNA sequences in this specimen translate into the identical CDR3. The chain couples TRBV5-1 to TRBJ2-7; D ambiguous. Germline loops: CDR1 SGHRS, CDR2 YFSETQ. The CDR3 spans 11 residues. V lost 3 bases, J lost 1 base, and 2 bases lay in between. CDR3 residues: CASSSSYEQYF. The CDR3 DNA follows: TGCGCCAGCAGCTCTTCCTACGAGCAGTACTTC.

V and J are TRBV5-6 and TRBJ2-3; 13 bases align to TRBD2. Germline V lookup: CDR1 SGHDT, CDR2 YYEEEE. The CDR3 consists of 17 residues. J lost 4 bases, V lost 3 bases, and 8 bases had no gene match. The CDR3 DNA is TGTGCCAGCAGCTCTTGGACTAGCGGGAGTATTTCAGATACGCAGTATTTT. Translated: CASSSWTSGSISDTQYF.